The 32 T cell receptor beta chains given below trace back to one sample, sequenced in a study of blood T cell repertoires in COVID-19. Assay: immunoSEQ multiplex PCR; the TCRdb copy retains only in-frame clones and omits some. The sample lists approximately 150,000 clones; around 84% were seen once. Sequencing input: peripheral blood. The receptors here all came from a woman aged 45 to 65 with COVID-19, enrolled during active disease.

This clone was found a few times. The chain is built from TRBV2 and TRBJ2-1; 7 bases are a match to TRBD2. J lost 2 bases, V lost 8 bases, and 6 bases had no gene match. Germline CDR1 is SNHLY and CDR2 is FYNNEI. The CDR3 runs to 14 residues. CDR3 coding DNA: TGTGCCAGCCGGGGGGACGGGGCCTACAATGAGCAGTTCTTC. Its translation is CASRGDGAYNEQFF.

This clone has only a few counts. This rearrangement joins TRBV27 to TRBJ2-3, with D possibly matching TRBD2 (5 bases). The germline V gene has CDR1 MNHEY and CDR2 SMNVEV (reference sequence). The CDR3 is made up of 15 amino acids. V was clipped by 5 bases and J by 5 bases, with 17 bases between them. CDR3 in amino acids: CASSPTHAGLDTQYF. In DNA, the CDR3 is TGTGCCAGCAGTCCTACACATGCGGGCCTAGATACGCAGTATTTT.

The chain combines TRBV19 with TRBJ1-6; TRBD1 aligns across 9 bases. After removal of 3 bases from V and 5 bases from J, the junction contained 2 bases not matched to a gene. This CDR3 comprises 15 residues. Per germline, CDR1 LNHDA and CDR2 SQIVND (reference sequence). CDR3: CASSIRDRDNSPLHF. The CDR3 DNA is TGTGCCAGTAGTATCCGGGACAGGGATAATTCACCCCTCCACTTT.

J is TRBJ2-5 and V is TRBV3-1 (or the pseudogene TRBV3-2), with D possibly matching TRBD2 (5 bases). CDR3 size: 13 residues. Trimming cost V 5 bases and J 6 bases, with 13 bases left between them. Germline CDR1 is LGHDT and CDR2 is YNNKEL (reference sequence). CDR3: CASSNEGYKTQYF. The CDR3 DNA follows: TGTGCCAGCAGCAACGAGGGCTATAAGACCCAGTACTTC.

The chain has TRBV12-3 or TRBV12-4 and TRBJ1-2, with 12 nucleotides matching TRBD1. The CDR3 is made up of 13 amino acids. V lost 8 bases to trimming and J lost 9 bases; unmatched junction nucleotides: 7. CDR3 in DNA: TGTGCCAGCGCCCGGGACAGGGGGCAAAGCTACACCTTC. This codes for CASARDRGQSYTF.

The V gene is TRBV24-1, the J gene TRBJ2-5, with a weak D call TRBD2 (5 bases). Looked up from germline, CDR1 is KGHDR and CDR2 is SFDVKD. V shed 3 bases and J shed 4 bases, with 11 bases lying between them. The CDR3 has 14 amino acids. The CDR3 DNA follows: TGTGCCACCAGTGATGGTCGTGGAGGAGAGACCCAGTACTTC. It is translated as CATSDGRGGETQYF.

The chain employs TRBV5-4 and TRBJ1-4; no definite D call. The CDR3 covers 15 residues. Germline-derived CDR1 and CDR2 are SGHNT and YYREEE (reference sequence). With 4 bases removed from V and 8 bases from J, the gap between germline ends came to 18 bases. CDR3 protein: CASSPPGDLGEKLFF. In nucleotides, the CDR3 is TGTGCCAGCAGCCCCCCCGGGGATTTAGGGGAAAAACTGTTTTTT.

This chain links TRBV2 with TRBJ1-1, with 10 bases lining up with TRBD1. CDR3 size: 16 residues. Germline V gene sequence: CDR1 SNHLY, CDR2 FYNNEI. V was pared by 5 bases and J by 7 bases, with 13 bases of the junction left unmatched. The CDR3 here is CASSLRDRGRGNEAFF. In DNA form, the CDR3 reads TGTGCCAGCAGTTTACGAGACAGGGGGCGCGGTAATGAAGCTTTCTTT.

V is TRBV7-2 and J is TRBJ2-7, with 11 bases that match TRBD1. The J segment lost 6 bases and the V segment lost 5 bases, leaving 6 bases of the junction unmatched. Germline CDR1 reads SGHTA; CDR2 reads FQGNSA. The CDR3 runs 14 residues. The CDR3 sequence is CASSSGQGAFEQYF. DNA for the CDR3: TGTGCCAGCAGCAGCGGACAGGGGGCGTTCGAGCAGTACTTC.

This chain connects TRBV6-1 to TRBJ1-5; the match to TRBD1 covers 8 bases. Germline V CDR1 and CDR2: MNHNS, SASEGT. The CDR3 contains 16 residues. The J segment lost 4 bases and the V segment lost 4 bases, leaving 9 bases of the junction unmatched. CDR3 bases: TGTGCCAGCAGTGTCATGCCAGGGGGCGAAAATCAGCCCCAGCATTTT. Translation gives CASSVMPGGENQPQHF.

The chain combines TRBV10-1 with TRBJ1-1; D unclear. Germline loops: CDR1 WNHNN, CDR2 SYGVQD (reference sequence). The germline V and J ends were trimmed by 0 bases and 10 bases, with 12 bases remaining between them. There are 13 residues in the CDR3. The CDR3 region has the DNA TGCGCCAGCAGTGAGTCGAGAGGGATGGGAGCTTTCTTT. Its translation: CASSESRGMGAFF.

The genes are TRBV3-1 (or the pseudogene TRBV3-2) and TRBJ2-7, with 8 bases fitting TRBD1. J was trimmed by 6 bases and V by 5 bases; bases with no gene match: 6. The length of the CDR3 is 13 residues. The germline CDR1 and CDR2 sequences are LGHDT and YNNKEL (reference sequence). CDR3 nucleotide sequence: TGTGCCAGCAGCGACAGGGGAGCGGGCGAGCAGTACTTC. This codes for CASSDRGAGEQYF.

V is TRBV4-3 and J is TRBJ1-1, with D possibly being TRBD1 (5 bases). The CDR3 is 16 residues long. V was cut by 0 bases and J by 5 bases, with 16 bases left in between. The germline V gene encodes CDR1 LGHNA and CDR2 YSLEER. CDR3 sequence reads: CASSQEVPPGGTEAFF. The CDR3 DNA follows: TGCGCCAGCAGCCAAGAGGTTCCACCGGGGGGGACTGAAGCTTTCTTT.

V and J are TRBV10-3 and TRBJ2-7; tentatively, D is TRBD1 (6 bases). V lost 5 bases, J lost 4 bases, and 15 bases lay in between. The CDR3 spans 14 residues. The germline V gene has CDR1 ENHRY and CDR2 SYGVKD. CDR3 sequence reads: CAISYARDNYEQYF. The CDR3 DNA follows: TGTGCCATCAGTTACGCCCGGGACAATTACGAGCAGTACTTC.

This chain connects TRBV6-5 to TRBJ1-1; D is perhaps TRBD1 (5 bases). The V and J ends lost 6 bases and 5 bases respectively, with 13 bases between them. The CDR3 runs to 13 residues. CDR1 and CDR2 from the germline V gene are MNHEY and SVGAGI. CDR3 residues: CASRLWGGTEAFF. CDR3 coding DNA: TGTGCCAGCAGGCTGTGGGGGGGGACTGAAGCTTTCTTT.

In regard to this clone: At one end the junction does not follow the germline gene, possibly because of a read error. This sequence joins TRBV6-6 and TRBJ2-1; 14 nucleotides match TRBD2. CDR1 and CDR2 (germline): MNHNY, SVGAGI (reference sequence). This CDR3 contains 14 residues. CDR3 region: CASSGERTSGGRVF. Written as DNA, the CDR3 is TGTGCCAGCAGTGGAGAAAGGACTAGCGGGGGGCGGGTCTTC.

V is TRBV24-1 and J is TRBJ2-4; tentative D call: TRBD2 (6 bases). Trimming removed 3 bases from V and 1 base from J, with 9 bases in between. CDR1 and CDR2 (germline): KGHDR, SFDVKD. The CDR3 is 15 amino acids. The CDR3 nucleotides are TGTGCCACCAGTGATACCCGGGGGGCCAAAAACATTCAGTACTTC. Translation: CATSDTRGAKNIQYF.

CDR3 protein: CASSPQGQSTDTQYF. The CDR3 nucleotides are TGCGCCAGCAGCCCTCAGGGACAGAGCACAGATACGCAGTATTTT. V usage is TRBV4-1 and J usage is TRBJ2-3; 7 bases line up with TRBD1. In germline, CDR1 is MGHRA, CDR2 YSYEKL. The CDR3 loop spans 15 amino acids. V lost 4 bases and J lost 0; bases outside the gene matches: 4.

The gene calls are TRBV3-1 (or the pseudogene TRBV3-2) and TRBJ2-7; 7 bases match TRBD1. The CDR3 has 14 amino acids. Germline CDR1 reads LGHDT; CDR2 reads YNNKEL (reference sequence). V gave up 4 bases and J gave up 3 bases; unmatched junction bases: 6. The CDR3 bases are TGTGCCAGCAGCCTCCGGGACAGTCACTACGAGCAGTACTTC. This gives the protein CASSLRDSHYEQYF.

The chain carries TRBV6-5 and TRBJ1-5, with D maybe TRBD1 (5 bases). Germline CDR1 is MNHEY and CDR2 is SVGAGI. V lost 5 bases and J 0 bases, leaving 5 bases between the germline ends. The CDR3 spans 13 residues. CDR3 loop: CASSTGSNQPQHF. The CDR3 nucleotides read TGTGCCAGCAGTACAGGTAGCAATCAGCCCCAGCATTTT.

J is TRBJ1-1 and V is TRBV5-4; D is uncertain. Looked up from germline, CDR1 is SGHNT and CDR2 is YYREEE (reference sequence). The V end lost 9 bases, the J end lost 3 bases, and 18 bases lay between the germline ends. The CDR3 spans 14 residues. CDR3 residues: CATSGMWGDTEAFF. CDR3 nucleotides: TGTGCCACCAGTGGCATGTGGGGAGACACTGAAGCTTTCTTT.

The sample holds a few counts of this clone. V is TRBV27 and J is TRBJ2-1; no clear D gene. The germline CDR1 and CDR2 sequences are MNHEY and SMNVEV (reference sequence). Trimming removed 3 bases from V and 4 bases from J, with 7 bases in between. This CDR3 is built from 13 residues. The CDR3 here is CASSLVSYNEQFF. CDR3 sequence (DNA): TGTGCCAGCAGTTTGGTCAGTTACAATGAGCAGTTCTTC.

This clone was recorded a few times. The chain carries TRBV12-3 or TRBV12-4 and TRBJ2-5, with a weak D call TRBD2 (5 bases). This CDR3 has 12 amino acids. Deletions cut 5 bases from V and 9 bases from J, with 13 bases between. CDR3 region: CASSPRSGAQYF. The CDR3 DNA reads TGTGCCAGCAGTCCCAGGAGCGGTGCCCAGTACTTC.

The V gene is TRBV19, the J gene TRBJ2-5; 8 bases line up with TRBD2. Unmatched junction bases numbered 6, after V lost 5 bases and J lost 4 bases. This CDR3 spans 14 amino acids. Germline V lookup: CDR1 LNHDA, CDR2 SQIVND (reference sequence). CDR3 sequence (DNA): TGTGCCAGTAGTGACGGGGGGGGATCAGAGACCCAGTACTTC. Amino acid sequence: CASSDGGGSETQYF. Together with reference TRBV19 and TRBJ2-5, the CDR3 gives the full variable domain: DGGITQSPKYLFRKEGQNVTLSCEQNLNHDAMYWYRQDPGQGLRLIYYSQIVNDFQKGDIAEGYSVSREKKESFPLTVTSAQKNPTAFYLCASSDGGGSETQYFGPGTRLLVL.

Note on this clone: The same CDR3 arises from other DNA sequences in this sample as well. The chain has TRBV30 and TRBJ2-7, with TRBD1 identical over 8 bases. The CDR3 is 13 residues long. V shed 3 bases, J shed 2 bases, and the junction held 3 bases outside the gene matches. CDR1 is GTSNPN, CDR2 SVGIG, per germline (reference sequence). CDR3: CAWSGQGAYEQYF. In DNA, the CDR3 is TGTGCCTGGAGCGGACAGGGCGCCTACGAGCAGTACTTC.

This clone showed up just once. The rearrangement uses TRBV28 and TRBJ1-6; TRBD1 matches at 7 bases. There are 16 residues in the CDR3. The germline CDR1 and CDR2 sequences are MDHEN and SYDVKM. The junction had 4 bases not matched to a gene; V was cut back by 2 bases and J by 3 bases. The CDR3 region has the DNA TGTGCCAGCAGTTTAAGAGGGGGCTTCTATAATTCACCCCTCCACTTT. This codes for CASSLRGGFYNSPLHF. Variable domain in full (rest from reference TRBV28 and TRBJ1-6): DVKVTQSSRYLVKRTGEKVFLECVQDMDHENMFWYRQDPGLGLRLIYFSYDVKMKEKGDIPEGYSVSREKKERFSLILESASTNQTSMYLCASSLRGGFYNSPLHFGNGTRLTVT.

The J gene is TRBJ1-2, the V gene TRBV20-1; D is unresolved. CDR3 length: 10 residues. V gave up 5 bases and J gave up 5 bases, with 6 bases separating them. The germline V gene has CDR1 DFQATT and CDR2 SNEGSKA (reference sequence). CDR3 sequence: CSAFYYGYTF. Written as DNA, the CDR3 is TGCAGTGCTTTTTATTATGGCTACACCTTC.

The rearrangement joins TRBV7-2 to TRBJ2-2; no definite D call. Germline V gives CDR1 SGHTA, CDR2 FQGNSA. Trimming stripped 4 bases from V and 2 bases from J, with 2 bases between. This CDR3 comprises 12 residues. For the CDR3, the DNA is TGTGCCAGCAGCTCTAACACCGGGGAGCTGTTTTTT. Residues: CASSSNTGELFF.

V is TRBV7-9 and J is TRBJ2-2, with D perhaps matching TRBD1 (5 bases). This CDR3 comprises 12 residues. CDR1 is SEHNR and CDR2 is FQNEAQ in the germline V gene (reference sequence). V shed 5 bases and J shed 8 bases, with 9 bases lying between them. The CDR3 sequence is CASSQQGGELFF. CDR3 nucleotide sequence: TGTGCCAGCAGCCAGCAGGGTGGGGAGCTGTTTTTT.

The genes are TRBV6-6 and TRBJ2-4; TRBD1 matches 10 bases. The CDR3 spans 13 residues. Losses at the gene ends were 7 bases for V and 8 bases for J; bases not matched to a gene: 5. CDR1 and CDR2 from the germline V gene are MNHNY and SVGAGI (reference sequence). CDR3 nucleotides: TGTGCCAGCACGCGACAGGGGGCTGACATTCAGTACTTC. Translation gives CASTRQGADIQYF.

This sequence joins TRBV6-6 and TRBJ1-2, with 12 bases fitting TRBD1. There are 16 residues in the CDR3. Losses at the gene ends were 2 bases for V and 4 bases for J; bases not matched to a gene: 5. From germline, CDR1 is MNHNY and CDR2 SVGAGI (reference sequence). CDR3 residues: CASSYGDRGRLYGYTF. For the CDR3, the DNA is TGTGCCAGCAGTTACGGGGACAGGGGGCGCCTCTATGGCTACACCTTC.

This chain uses TRBV13 with TRBJ2-2; TRBD2 matches at 9 bases. There are 17 residues in the CDR3. The V gene end was trimmed by 3 bases and the J gene end by 3 bases; junction bases not matched to a gene: 8. Per germline, CDR1 PRHDT and CDR2 FYEKMQ (reference sequence). Here the CDR3 reads CASSFPGEREDTGELFF. CDR3 bases: TGTGCCAGCAGCTTCCCGGGGGAGCGGGAGGACACCGGGGAGCTGTTTTTT.